This is a list of T cell receptor beta chains from one sample in a study of blood T cell repertoires in COVID-19. Measured with immunoSEQ multiplex PCR; TCRdb has only the in-frame clones, and not every one. Among 200,000 to 250,000 clones, roughly 87% were seen once, and the ten largest hold about 12%. The sequenced material came from peripheral blood. These receptors were collected from a woman between 18 and 29 years old who had recovered from COVID-19. CDR3s include the opening cysteine and the closing phenylalanine or tryptophan. The D gene is left open where the match is weak.

J gene: TRBJ2-1
D gene: TRBD2
V gene: TRBV5-1
CDR3 protein: CASNLRTGTSDYNEQFF

J gene: TRBJ2-7
D gene: -
V gene: TRBV5-1
CDR3 protein: CASKSPAGQPYEQYF

J gene: TRBJ2-1
D gene: -
V gene: TRBV29-1
CDR3 protein: CSVEDRWMGTSKYNEQFF

J gene: TRBJ2-5
D gene: TRBD2
V gene: TRBV9
CDR3 protein: CASSARGLTLAGEETQYF

J gene: TRBJ2-1
D gene: TRBD2
V gene: TRBV9
CDR3 protein: CASGTSGYYNEQFF

J gene: TRBJ2-2
D gene: TRBD2
V gene: TRBV11-3
CDR3 protein: CASSFSGSGTSGTGELFF

J gene: TRBJ2-7
D gene: TRBD2
V gene: TRBV7-2
CDR3 protein: CASSLMVAGVYEQYF

J gene: TRBJ2-3
D gene: TRBD2
V gene: TRBV5-6
CDR3 protein: CASSLVVGGPPDTQYF

J gene: TRBJ2-3
D gene: -
V gene: TRBV11-1
CDR3 protein: CASSLRRGGDTQYF

J gene: TRBJ1-5
D gene: TRBD1
V gene: TRBV9
CDR3 protein: CASSVEGQGGQPQHF

J gene: TRBJ1-5
D gene: -
V gene: TRBV18
CDR3 protein: CASSPFGRTALNQPQHF

J gene: TRBJ2-1
D gene: TRBD1
V gene: TRBV7-8
CDR3 protein: CASSYDRVYNEQFF

J gene: TRBJ1-2
D gene: TRBD1
V gene: TRBV12-3/TRBV12-4
CDR3 protein: CASSPGTGVGYTF

J gene: TRBJ1-2
D gene: -
V gene: TRBV6-1
CDR3 protein: CASSERQSYGYTF

J gene: TRBJ1-5
D gene: TRBD1
V gene: TRBV3-1/TRBV3-2
CDR3 protein: CASQQGGYNQPQHF

J gene: TRBJ2-5
D gene: TRBD2
V gene: TRBV24-1
CDR3 protein: CATSDRTSGRALETQYF

J gene: TRBJ2-2
D gene: TRBD2
V gene: TRBV5-4
CDR3 protein: CASSPGLAGPNTGELFF

J gene: TRBJ2-5
D gene: TRBD1
V gene: TRBV3-1/TRBV3-2
CDR3 protein: CASSFRSNRGQETQYF

J gene: TRBJ1-1
D gene: -
V gene: TRBV30
CDR3 protein: CAWSEQNTEAFF

J gene: TRBJ2-3
D gene: TRBD2
V gene: TRBV6-2/TRBV6-3
CDR3 protein: CASSQGWGTSGSTDTQYF

J gene: TRBJ2-1
D gene: -
V gene: TRBV14
CDR3 protein: CASQLRPDYWGANNEQFF

J gene: TRBJ2-5
D gene: TRBD2
V gene: TRBV19
CDR3 protein: CASSIGDASGRALMEETQYF

J gene: TRBJ2-1
D gene: -
V gene: TRBV11-2
CDR3 protein: CASSTPGLRGNEQFF

J gene: TRBJ2-7
D gene: TRBD1
V gene: TRBV9
CDR3 protein: CASSVSTGVYEQYF